The 3 T cell receptor beta chains listed next were all sequenced from one sample in a study of vaccination effects on CD4 cells after COVID-19. TCRdb's copy holds only in-frame clones and misses some; the assay was immunoSEQ multiplex PCR. The sample records roughly 75,000 clones, approximately 79% being singletons. For these receptors, no antigen is known. Using viral peptide pools, the ViraFEST assay grew out antigen-specific CD4+ T cells prior to sequencing. Once cultured for approximately eleven days, the cells underwent separation to obtain CD4+ T cells. Vaccine recipients lacked prior SARS-CoV-2 infection and had negative nucleocapsid antibodies. The sample consisted of CD4+ T cells from PBMCs cultured with HCoV-OC43 spike peptides, taken before COVID-19 vaccination. Subset given: HCoV-OC43 spike overlapping peptide pool stimulation. The receptor set was obtained from a human donor who received a COVID-19 vaccine.

In this sample, this clone turned up a few times. J is TRBJ2-1 and V is TRBV4-1; weak D call: TRBD1 (6 bases). Germline-derived CDR1 and CDR2 are MGHRA and YSYEKL. The CDR3 covers 13 residues. V lost 2 bases to trimming and J lost 7 bases, with 9 bases between them. The DNA of the CDR3 is TGCGCCAGCAGCCAACAGGGGCAGAATGAGCAGTTCTTC. Protein sequence: CASSQQGQNEQFF.

Written as DNA, the CDR3 is TGTGCCAGTAATAGGGTAGGGGCAATTTCGGCTTTCTTT. Translating gives CASNRVGAISAFF. This sequence joins TRBV19 and TRBJ1-1; maybe TRBD1 (5 bases). The CDR3 consists of 13 residues. V gave up 7 bases and J gave up 11 bases, with 20 bases separating them. Per germline, CDR1 LNHDA and CDR2 SQIVND (reference sequence).

This chain joins TRBV23-1 and TRBJ2-7; TRBD1 agrees at 10 bases. TRBV23-1 is flagged as an ORF with uncertain function. The CDR3 loop spans 10 amino acids. V lost 8 bases to trimming and J lost 11 bases; unmatched junction nucleotides: 3. The CDR3 region has the DNA TGCGCCAGCCAGGACAGGGGGGAGTACGTC. Protein sequence: CASQDRGEYV.